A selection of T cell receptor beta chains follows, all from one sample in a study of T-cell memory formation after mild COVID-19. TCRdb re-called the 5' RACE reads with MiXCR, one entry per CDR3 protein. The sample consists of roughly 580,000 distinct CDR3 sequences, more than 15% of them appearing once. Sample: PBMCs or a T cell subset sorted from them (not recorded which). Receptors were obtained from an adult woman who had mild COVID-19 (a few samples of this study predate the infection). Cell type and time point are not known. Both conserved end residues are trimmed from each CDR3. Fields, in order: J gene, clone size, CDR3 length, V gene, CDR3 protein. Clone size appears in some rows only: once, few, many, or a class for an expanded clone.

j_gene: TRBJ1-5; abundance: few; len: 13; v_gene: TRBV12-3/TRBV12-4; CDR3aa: ASSSGVYSNQPQH
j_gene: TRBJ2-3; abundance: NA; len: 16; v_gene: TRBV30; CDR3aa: AWSPGDRAAWLSDTQY
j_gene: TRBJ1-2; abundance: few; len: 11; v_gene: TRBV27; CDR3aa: ASRYGQGGGYT
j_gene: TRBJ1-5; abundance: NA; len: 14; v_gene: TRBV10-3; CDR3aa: AISESTGGREQPQH
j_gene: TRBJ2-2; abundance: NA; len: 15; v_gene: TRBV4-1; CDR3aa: ASSQGQGAIDTGELF
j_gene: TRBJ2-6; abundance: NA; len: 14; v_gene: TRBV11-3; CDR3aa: ASSSGQLSGANVLT
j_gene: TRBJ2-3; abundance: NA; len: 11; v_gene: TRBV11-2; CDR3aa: ASSFGLGDTQY
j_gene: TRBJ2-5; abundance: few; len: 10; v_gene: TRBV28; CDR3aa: ASSRDIETQY
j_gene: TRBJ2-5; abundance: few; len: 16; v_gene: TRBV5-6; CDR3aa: ASSMGLAGGHYGETQY
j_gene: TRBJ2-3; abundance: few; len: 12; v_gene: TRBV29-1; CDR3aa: SGDPAGRTDTQY
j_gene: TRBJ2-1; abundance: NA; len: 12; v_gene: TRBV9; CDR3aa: ASSEQGVGNEQF
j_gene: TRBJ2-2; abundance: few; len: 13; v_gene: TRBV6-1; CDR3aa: ASSEEQGSPGELF
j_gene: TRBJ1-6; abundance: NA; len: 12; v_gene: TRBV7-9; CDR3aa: ARRTDRDNSPLH
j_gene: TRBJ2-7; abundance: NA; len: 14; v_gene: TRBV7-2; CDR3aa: ASSSGTSGSRYEQY
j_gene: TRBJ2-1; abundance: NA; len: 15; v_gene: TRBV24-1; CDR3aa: ATSDWAGTSGSGEQF
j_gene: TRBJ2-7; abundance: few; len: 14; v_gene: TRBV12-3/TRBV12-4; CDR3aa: ASSPILGTPANEQY
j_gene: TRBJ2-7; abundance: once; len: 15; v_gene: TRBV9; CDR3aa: ASSVAPDLSHSYEQY